What follows describes a single T cell receptor beta chain. Antigen unknown. The V end lost 0 bases, the J end lost 12 bases, and 13 bases lay between the germline ends. The CDR3 extends over 13 amino acids. Germline V gene sequence: CDR1 MNHEY, CDR2 SVGAGI. The source of the sample is a study of identical twins. MiXCR, applied by TCRdb to the 5' RACE reads, yields one record per CDR3 protein. The sample records some 760,000 distinct CDR3 sequences, 18% being singletons. Findings of the study overall: Excess sharing by twins proved weaker in beta out-of-frame sequences.

The same sample was also studied in work on T cells expressing NK-cell markers.

The V call is TRBV6-5, the J call TRBJ2-3; D unresolved. The receptor comes from a young woman in good health. The source material was PBMCs. Written as DNA, the CDR3 is TGTGCCAGCAGTTACTCGATGTGGGTAGCACAGTATTTT. It codes for CASSYSMWVAQYF.